This T cell receptor (beta chain) was identified during a study of memory CD4+ T cells and cytomegalovirus serostatus. V was trimmed by 3 bases and J by 3 bases, leaving 11 bases between them. The CDR3 spans 14 residues. Per germline, CDR1 LNHDA and CDR2 SQIVND (reference sequence). Profiled with immunoSEQ multiplex PCR; TCRdb holds only in-frame clones, not every one. The table records about 42,000 clones, around four fifths of them present only once. Single viable CD3+CD4+CD8-CD45RO+ cells were sorted as the memory CD4+ T cells. Total CD4+ T cells were enriched by CD4 positive selection. The sequence came from an adult in good health and CMV-seronegative. The chain recombines TRBV19 with TRBJ1-2; D possibly corresponds to TRBD1 (5 bases). The sequencing input was memory CD4+ T cells from blood. CDR3 residues: CASSIRGRDYGYTF. The DNA of the CDR3 is TGTGCCAGTAGTATTCGGGGCAGGGACTATGGCTACACCTTC.